The 27 T cell receptor beta chains in this list originate from one sample, sequenced in a study of CD8+CD57+ T cells in acquired aplastic anemia. Those patients picked for sequencing had displayed CD8+CD57+ cell expansion on flow cytometry. Genomic DNA was employed as the template in profiling TCR beta VDJ and CDR3. A single record per CDR3 protein comes from TCRdb applying MiXCR to the reads. The sample includes 150,000 or so distinct CDR3 sequences, roughly half of them seen just once. The specimen was sorted CD4+, CD8+, or CD8+CD57+ T cells (not recorded which) from PBMCs. The receptors were gathered from a human donor with aplastic anemia.

The CDR3 DNA reads TGCAGTGCTAGACGGACTAGCTACGAGCAGTACTTC. The encoded protein is CSARRTSYEQYF. The chain couples TRBV20-1 to TRBJ2-7, with TRBD2 matching over 7 bases. Trimming cost V 2 bases and J 3 bases; bases outside gene matches: 1. Per germline, CDR1 DFQATT and CDR2 SNEGSKA (reference sequence). This CDR3 is built from 12 residues.

The chain has TRBV19 and TRBJ1-2; D not certain. Trimming pared 1 base from V and 6 bases from J, leaving 9 bases between. There are 13 residues in the CDR3. The germline gives CDR1 LNHDA, CDR2 SQIVND (reference sequence). The CDR3 spells CASSIVTVDGYTF. The CDR3 nucleotides are TGTGCCAGTAGTATAGTCACAGTGGATGGCTACACCTTC.

The chain combines TRBV20-1 with TRBJ2-7, with 10 nucleotides matching TRBD2. Trimming cost V 5 bases and J 7 bases; bases outside gene matches: 14. Germline-derived CDR1 and CDR2 are DFQATT and SNEGSKA (reference sequence). CDR3 length: 15 residues. CDR3 loop: CSASPSSGSWGEQYV. CDR3 DNA: TGCAGTGCTTCCCCGTCTAGCGGGAGTTGGGGAGAGCAGTACGTC.

V and J are TRBV25-1 and TRBJ2-2; 8 bases match TRBD2. The trim removed 7 bases at V and 0 bases at J, leaving 4 bases unmatched. CDR1 is MGHDK and CDR2 is SYGVNS in the germline V gene. The CDR3 runs to 15 residues. CDR3 residues: CASKPSGPNTGELFF. As DNA, the CDR3 is TGTGCCAGCAAACCTAGCGGGCCGAACACCGGGGAGCTGTTTTTT.

This clonotype was found a few times. This chain joins TRBV25-1 and TRBJ1-1, with 7 bases lining up with TRBD1. Per germline, CDR1 MGHDK and CDR2 SYGVNS. V trimming: 8 bases; J trimming: 1 base; junction bases outside the gene matches: 13. CDR3 length: 16 amino acids. CDR3 amino acids: CASSPDRSLRNTEAFF. The CDR3 region has the DNA TGTGCCAGCTCTCCGGACAGGTCCCTCAGGAACACTGAAGCTTTCTTT.

This clonotype was recorded at least ten times. The genes are TRBV3-1 and TRBJ1-6; 8 nucleotides align to TRBD1. The CDR3 has 15 amino acids. V shed 4 bases, J shed 8 bases, and the junction held 7 bases outside the gene matches. Germline CDR1 is LGHDT and CDR2 is YNNKEL (reference sequence). DNA of the CDR3: TGTGCCAGCAGCCCTAGGCAGGGACAGGATTCACCCCTCCACTTT. This encodes CASSPRQGQDSPLHF.

As concerns this clonotype: Possible read error: a much larger clone is one base away. The CDR3 region has the DNA TGTGCCAGCAGCTTTGGACCAGCGGGTTCGGGGACCGGGGAGCTGTTTTTT. As protein: CASSFGPAGSGTGELFF. The V call is TRBV9, the J call TRBJ2-2, with D maybe TRBD2 (6 bases). V gave up 4 bases and J gave up 5 bases, with 21 bases separating them. The germline gives CDR1 SGDLS, CDR2 YYNGEE. CDR3 length equals 17 residues.

This clonotype came up many times. The chain joins TRBV5-1 to TRBJ2-1; no clear D. CDR3 size: 16 residues. Between the trimmed V and J ends, which lost 1 base and 0 bases, there was a span of 11 bases. Germline CDR1 is SGHRS and CDR2 is YFSETQ. This chain's CDR3 is CASSLKTPSSYNEQFF. In DNA, the CDR3 is TGCGCCAGCAGCTTGAAGACCCCGAGCTCCTACAATGAGCAGTTCTTC.

The J gene is TRBJ1-4, the V gene TRBV7-2; 10 positions match TRBD1. J was trimmed by 8 bases and V by 5 bases; bases with no gene match: 2. The germline CDR1 and CDR2 sequences are SGHTA and FQGNSA. The CDR3 contains 13 residues. The DNA for the CDR3 is TGTGCCAGCAGCGGGACAGGGGACGAAAAACTGTTTTTT. This encodes CASSGTGDEKLFF.

This chain connects TRBV11-1 to TRBJ2-1; TRBD2 agrees at 10 bases. The CDR3 totals 16 residues. Per germline, CDR1 SGHAT and CDR2 FQDESV (reference sequence). Unmatched junction bases numbered 11, after V lost 5 bases and J lost 7 bases. The CDR3, as DNA: TGTGCCAGCAGCGTTTCTAGCGGGGGAGCTAGTAATGAGCAGTTCTTC. Translated: CASSVSSGGASNEQFF.

With regard to this clonotype: This may stem from a read error, because a much larger clone lies one nucleotide away. This CDR3 is CASSPGIGGTDTQYF. In nucleotides, the CDR3 is TGTGCCAGCAGCCCCGGGATAGGGGGGACAGATACGCAGTATTTT. The chain combines TRBV5-6 with TRBJ2-3; D possibly matches TRBD1 or TRBD2 (6 bases each). The CDR3 covers 15 residues. CDR1 and CDR2 (germline): SGHDT, YYEEEE. Trimming took off 4 bases at V and 3 bases at J, with 15 bases between the two ends.

V and J are TRBV11-1 and TRBJ2-1; a possible D gene is TRBD2 (5 bases). Germline V gene lookup returns CDR1 SGHAT and CDR2 FQDESV (reference sequence). The V end was cut by 5 bases, the J end by 3 bases, with 26 bases between. This CDR3 has 19 residues. CDR3 DNA sequence: TGTGCCAGCAGCAACCAACGTGAAGGACTCCTCCTACACTACAATGAGCAGTTCTTC. Translating it yields CASSNQREGLLLHYNEQFF.

V and J are TRBV19 and TRBJ2-3; 9 nucleotides agree with TRBD1. Germline V gene sequence: CDR1 LNHDA, CDR2 SQIVND (reference sequence). V lost 5 bases and J lost 4; bases outside the gene matches: 10. The CDR3 sequence is 16 residues long. The CDR3 DNA follows: TGTGCCAGTAGTGCCCGGGACAGGGTTCGGGCAGATACGCAGTATTTT. Translating it yields CASSARDRVRADTQYF.

In its sample, this clonotype was seen many times. The gene calls are TRBV24-1 and TRBJ2-5; 7 bases are a match to TRBD2. The ends lost 4 bases at V and 1 base at J; junction bases unmatched: 11. Germline-derived CDR1 and CDR2 are KGHDR and SFDVKD. The CDR3 runs 17 residues. DNA of the CDR3: TGTGCCACCAGTGACCAGTCTAGCGGCCACTCCCAAGAGACCCAGTACTTC. Translated: CATSDQSSGHSQETQYF.

This clonotype was seen once. The chain couples TRBV9 to TRBJ2-7, with 7 bases lining up with TRBD1. The CDR3 spans 14 residues. From germline, CDR1 is SGDLS and CDR2 YYNGEE. V lost 2 bases, J lost 2 bases, and 4 bases stayed unmatched. The CDR3, as DNA: TGTGCCAGCAGCGTCGGGGACAGACCCTACGAGCAGTACTTC. It encodes CASSVGDRPYEQYF. Full variable domain (rest looked up from reference TRBV9 and TRBJ2-7): DSGVTQTPKHLITATGQRVTLRCSPRSGDLSVYWYQQSLDQGLQFLIQYYNGEERAKGNILERFSAQQFPDLHSELNLSSLELGDSALYFCASSVGDRPYEQYFGPGTRLTVT.

V usage is TRBV20-1 and J usage is TRBJ2-7; a possible D gene is TRBD2 (5 bases). The CDR3 is 16 residues long. In germline, CDR1 is DFQATT, CDR2 SNEGSKA (reference sequence). V was pared by 0 bases and J by 2 bases, with 17 bases between. CDR3 sequence reads: CSARDVGLRNPYEQYF. The CDR3 nucleotides read TGCAGTGCTAGAGATGTCGGACTCCGGAATCCCTACGAGCAGTACTTC.

The chain couples TRBV15 to TRBJ2-7, with 8 bases that match TRBD2. The CDR3 contains 12 residues. The germline V gene encodes CDR1 LNHNV and CDR2 YYDKDF (reference sequence). V was clipped by 5 bases and J by 7 bases; unmatched bases: 4. CDR3 loop: CATSGTSNEQYV. The CDR3 DNA is TGTGCCACCAGCGGGACTAGTAATGAGCAGTACGTC.

This chain connects TRBV24-1 to TRBJ2-3; 15 bases agree with TRBD2. From germline, CDR1 is KGHDR and CDR2 SFDVKD. Trimming took 8 bases from V and 4 from J; bases not matched to a gene: 9. The CDR3 spans 17 residues. The CDR3, as DNA: TGTGCCACCACGACAGGGACTAGCGGGAGGTCCCCAGATACGCAGTATTTT. Its translation: CATTTGTSGRSPDTQYF.

The CDR3 sequence is CASSSDREVTEQYF. The DNA for the CDR3 is TGCGCCAGCAGTTCCGACAGGGAAGTGACCGAGCAGTACTTC. The rearrangement uses TRBV5-1 and TRBJ2-7; 7 bases line up with TRBD1. This CDR3 region has 14 residues. The ends lost 5 bases at V and 6 bases at J; junction bases unmatched: 11. Germline CDR1 reads SGHRS; CDR2 reads YFSETQ.

The CDR3 DNA is TGTGCCAGTACCGGGACAGTAGCTAGGTATGGCTACACCTTC. It specifies CASTGTVARYGYTF. This chain joins TRBV19 and TRBJ1-2; 7 bases align to TRBD1. The CDR3 spans 14 residues. Germline trimming cut 7 bases from V and 5 bases from J; bases unmatched to any gene: 10. Germline V gene data show CDR1 as LNHDA and CDR2 as SQIVND (reference sequence).

DNA for the CDR3: TGTGCCAGCAGTGATTGGACAGGGTTGACAGATACGCAGTATTTT. This encodes CASSDWTGLTDTQYF. V and J are TRBV25-1 and TRBJ2-3; TRBD1 matches at 8 bases. Losses at the gene ends were 3 bases for V and 3 bases for J; bases not matched to a gene: 5. This CDR3 is 15 amino acids long. Looked up from germline, CDR1 is MGHDK and CDR2 is SYGVNS.

The chain is built from TRBV27 and TRBJ2-2; no reliable D call. CDR3 length: 14 residues. The ends were cut back, 2 bases at V and 4 bases at J, with 8 bases in the middle. Germline values: CDR1 MNHEY, CDR2 SMNVEV (reference sequence). The CDR3 reads CASSLKVSTGELFF. The CDR3 coding sequence is TGTGCCAGCAGTTTAAAGGTCAGCACCGGGGAGCTGTTTTTT.

Ten or more counts support this clonotype. The chain links TRBV10-3 to TRBJ1-1; possible D gene TRBD1, 6 bases. The CDR3 loop spans 13 amino acids. V dropped 10 bases and J dropped 7 bases, with 19 bases sitting between them. In germline, CDR1 is ENHRY, CDR2 SYGVKD. CDR3 coding DNA: TGTGCCACCGGATATGGGGGGGCGGGTGAAGCTTTCTTT. This gives the protein CATGYGGAGEAFF.

This clonotype came up many times. The chain is built from TRBV25-1 and TRBJ2-5, with D possibly matching TRBD2 (6 bases). The CDR3 totals 14 residues. Germline CDR1 reads MGHDK; CDR2 reads SYGVNS. Between the trimmed V and J ends, which lost 3 bases and 5 bases, there was a span of 13 bases. DNA for the CDR3: TGTGCCAGCAGTGATGTAGGAGGAGGGGAGACCCAGTACTTC. This encodes CASSDVGGGETQYF.

The chain uses TRBV7-6 and TRBJ2-1; 11 nucleotides agree with TRBD1. Germline V lookup: CDR1 SGHVS, CDR2 FNYEAQ. The CDR3 has 17 amino acids. The V segment lost 0 bases and the J segment 3 bases; nucleotides outside the gene matches: 4. The CDR3 sequence: CASSLATGTGGYNEQFF. The CDR3, as DNA: TGTGCCAGCAGCTTAGCGACCGGGACAGGGGGCTACAATGAGCAGTTCTTC.

The chain uses TRBV5-1 and TRBJ2-3, with 16 bases fitting TRBD2. The CDR3 totals 16 residues. Germline V gene sequence: CDR1 SGHRS, CDR2 YFSETQ. V trimming: 7 bases; J trimming: 4 bases; junction bases outside the gene matches: 6. Here the CDR3 reads CASARGTSGRADTQYF. The CDR3 bases are TGCGCCAGCGCTAGAGGGACTAGCGGGAGGGCAGATACGCAGTATTTT.

The chain uses TRBV29-1 and TRBJ1-2, with D tentatively TRBD1 (6 bases). The CDR3 runs 11 residues. Germline V CDR1 and CDR2: SQVTM, ANQGSEA. Trimming pared 6 bases from V and 8 bases from J, leaving 13 bases between. CDR3 sequence: CSVMTGGGYTF. CDR3 in DNA: TGCAGCGTAATGACAGGTGGCGGCTACACCTTC.